This paragraph reports one T cell receptor (beta chain). What it recognizes is unknown. This entry is derived from a study of shared clonotypes between healthy human individuals. Study outcomes and limitations: Sampling involved blood alone; tissue repertoires likely differ.

Replicate PCRs were loaded with approximately 310 ng DNA from unsorted PBMC, around 28,000 T cell genomes. Here immunoSEQ multiplex PCR was the method, and the copy in TCRdb shows in-frame clones only, minus some. The data contain 520,000 or so clones, 79% of them singletons. Free of recent acute infections or vaccinations, the donors were healthy HIV-negative adults. Around 90 million PBMCs per unsorted sample were used for genomic DNA. This receptor was taken from a woman aged 40 to 50 in good health. Some clones in this sample may be carry-over from other donors' samples. The sample consisted of PBMCs.

CDR3 in amino acids: CASSQVRGPYNEQFF. DNA of the CDR3: TGCGCCAGCAGCCAAGTGCGGGGGCCCTACAATGAGCAGTTCTTC. This sequence joins TRBV4-1 and TRBJ2-1; TRBD2 might be the D (7 bases). The CDR3 runs 15 residues. Germline CDR1 MGHRA, CDR2 YSYEKL. Trimming left V 1 base short and J 2 bases short, with 9 bases between.